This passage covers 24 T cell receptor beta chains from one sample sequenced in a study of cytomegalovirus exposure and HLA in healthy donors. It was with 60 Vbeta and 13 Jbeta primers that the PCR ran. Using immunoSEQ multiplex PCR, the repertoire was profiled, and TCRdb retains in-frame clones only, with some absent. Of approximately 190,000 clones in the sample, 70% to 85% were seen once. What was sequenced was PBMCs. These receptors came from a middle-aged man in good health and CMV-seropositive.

In DNA, the CDR3 is TGCGCCAGCAGCCGCGTGGTTTCTAGCGACTCCTACGAGCAGTACTTC. As protein: CASSRVVSSDSYEQYF. J is TRBJ2-7 and V is TRBV5-1, with D perhaps matching TRBD2 (6 bases). V was pared by 4 bases and J by 0 bases, with 17 bases between. CDR3 size: 16 residues. Germline V gene lookup returns CDR1 SGHRS and CDR2 YFSETQ. Looking up the rest from reference TRBV5-1 and TRBJ2-7 gives the full variable domain: KAGVTQTPRYLIKTRGQQVTLSCSPISGHRSVSWYQQTPGQGLQFLFEYFSETQRNKGNFPGRFSGRQFSNSRSEMNVSTLELGDSALYLCASSRVVSSDSYEQYFGPGTRLTVT.

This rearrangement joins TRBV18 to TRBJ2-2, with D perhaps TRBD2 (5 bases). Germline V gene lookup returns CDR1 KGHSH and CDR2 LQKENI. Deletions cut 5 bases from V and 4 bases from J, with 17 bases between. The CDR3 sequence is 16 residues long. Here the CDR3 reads CASSRPNRGITGELFF. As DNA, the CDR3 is TGTGCCAGCTCAAGACCAAATCGGGGAATCACCGGGGAGCTGTTTTTT.

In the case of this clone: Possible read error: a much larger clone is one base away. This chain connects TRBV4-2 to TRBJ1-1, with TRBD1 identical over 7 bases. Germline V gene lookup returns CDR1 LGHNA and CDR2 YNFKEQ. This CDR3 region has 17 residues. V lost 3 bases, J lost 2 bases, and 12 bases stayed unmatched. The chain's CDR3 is CASSQQTTGVRNTEAFF. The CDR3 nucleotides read TGTGCCAGCAGCCAGCAGACCACAGGGGTTCGAAACACTGAAGCTTTCTTT.

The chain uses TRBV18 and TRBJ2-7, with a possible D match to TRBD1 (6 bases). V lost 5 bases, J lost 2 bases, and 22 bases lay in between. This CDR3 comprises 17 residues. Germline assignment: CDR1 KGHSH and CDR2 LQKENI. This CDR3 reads CASSATGARGHTYEQYF. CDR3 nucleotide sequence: TGTGCCAGCTCAGCCACCGGAGCGAGGGGACATACCTACGAGCAGTACTTC. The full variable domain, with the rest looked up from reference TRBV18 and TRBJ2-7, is NAGVMQNPRHLVRRRGQEARLRCSPMKGHSHVYWYRQLPEEGLKFMVYLQKENIIDESGMPKERFSAEFPKEGPSILRIQQVVRGDSAAYFCASSATGARGHTYEQYFGPGTRLTVT.

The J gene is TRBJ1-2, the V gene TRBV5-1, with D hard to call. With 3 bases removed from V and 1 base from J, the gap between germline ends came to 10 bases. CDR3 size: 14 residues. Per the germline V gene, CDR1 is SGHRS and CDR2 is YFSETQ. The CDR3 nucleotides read TGCGCCAGCAGCTACACACAGAATAACTATGGCTACACCTTC. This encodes CASSYTQNNYGYTF.

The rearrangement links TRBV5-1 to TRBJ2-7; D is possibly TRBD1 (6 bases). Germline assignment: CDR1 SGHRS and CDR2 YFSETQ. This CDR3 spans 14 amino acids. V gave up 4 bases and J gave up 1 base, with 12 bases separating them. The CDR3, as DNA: TGCGCCAGCAGCCAGGGGACACTTTCCTACGAGCAGTACTTC. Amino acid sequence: CASSQGTLSYEQYF.

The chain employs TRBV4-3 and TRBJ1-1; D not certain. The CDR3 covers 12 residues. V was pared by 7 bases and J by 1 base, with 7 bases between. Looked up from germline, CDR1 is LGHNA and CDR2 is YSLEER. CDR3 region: CASTGSNTEAFF. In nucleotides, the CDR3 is TGCGCCAGCACAGGTTCGAACACTGAAGCTTTCTTT.

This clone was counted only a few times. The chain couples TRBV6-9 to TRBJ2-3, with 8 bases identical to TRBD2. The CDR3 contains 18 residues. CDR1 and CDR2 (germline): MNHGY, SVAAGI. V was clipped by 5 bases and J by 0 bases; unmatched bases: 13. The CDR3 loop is CASSLPPGTRSSTDTQYF. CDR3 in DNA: TGTGCCAGCAGTCTCCCACCCGGGACTAGGAGCAGCACAGATACGCAGTATTTT.

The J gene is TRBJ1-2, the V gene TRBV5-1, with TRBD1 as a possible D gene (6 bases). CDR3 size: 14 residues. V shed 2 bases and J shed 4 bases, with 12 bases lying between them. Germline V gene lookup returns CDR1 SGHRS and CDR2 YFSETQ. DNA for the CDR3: TGCGCCAGCAGCTTTACAGGGAGTGGCTATGGCTACACCTTC. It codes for CASSFTGSGYGYTF.

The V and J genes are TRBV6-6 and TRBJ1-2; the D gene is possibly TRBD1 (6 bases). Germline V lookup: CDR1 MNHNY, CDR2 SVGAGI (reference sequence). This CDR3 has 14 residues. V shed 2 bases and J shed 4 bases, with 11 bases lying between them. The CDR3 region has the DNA TGTGCCAGCAGTTACCCGGGGGGCGGCTATGGCTACACCTTC. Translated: CASSYPGGGYGYTF.

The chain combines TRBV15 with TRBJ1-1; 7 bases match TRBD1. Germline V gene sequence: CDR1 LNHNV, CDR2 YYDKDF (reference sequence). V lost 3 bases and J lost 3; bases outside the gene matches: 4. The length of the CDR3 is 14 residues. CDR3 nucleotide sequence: TGTGCCACCAGCAGGGGACAGTCTCACACTGAAGCTTTCTTT. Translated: CATSRGQSHTEAFF.

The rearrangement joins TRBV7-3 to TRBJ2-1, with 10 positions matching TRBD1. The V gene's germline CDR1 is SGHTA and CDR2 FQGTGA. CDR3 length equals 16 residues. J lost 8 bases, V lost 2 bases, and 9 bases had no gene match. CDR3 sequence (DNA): TGTGCCAGCAGCTTATCCGGGACAGGGGTGGGGGATGAGCAGTTCTTC. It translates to CASSLSGTGVGDEQFF.

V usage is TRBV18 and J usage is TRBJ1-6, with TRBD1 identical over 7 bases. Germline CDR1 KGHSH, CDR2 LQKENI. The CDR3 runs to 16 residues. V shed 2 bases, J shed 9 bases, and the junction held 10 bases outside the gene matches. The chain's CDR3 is CASSPDQPGGFSPLHF. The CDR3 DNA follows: TGTGCCAGCTCACCAGACCAACCAGGGGGTTTTTCACCCCTCCACTTT.

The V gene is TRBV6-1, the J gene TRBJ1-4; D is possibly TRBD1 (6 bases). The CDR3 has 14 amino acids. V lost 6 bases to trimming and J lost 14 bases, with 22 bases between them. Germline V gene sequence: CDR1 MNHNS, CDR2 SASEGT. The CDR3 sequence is CASRGPGREGGLFF. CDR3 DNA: TGTGCCAGCAGGGGTCCGGGGCGGGAGGGGGGTCTGTTTTTT.

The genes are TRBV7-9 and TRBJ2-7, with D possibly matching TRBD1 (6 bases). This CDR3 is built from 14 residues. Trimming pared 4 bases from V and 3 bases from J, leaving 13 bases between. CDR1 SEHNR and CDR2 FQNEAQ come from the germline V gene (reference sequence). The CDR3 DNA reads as TGTGCCAGCAGCTCCGGACAGAGTTTCTACGAGCAGTACTTC. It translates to CASSSGQSFYEQYF.

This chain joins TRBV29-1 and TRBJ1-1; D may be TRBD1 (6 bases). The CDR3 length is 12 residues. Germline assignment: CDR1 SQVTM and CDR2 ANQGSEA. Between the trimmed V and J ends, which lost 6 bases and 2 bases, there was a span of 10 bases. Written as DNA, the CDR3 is TGCAGCGTGAAAGGGGGTAACACTGAAGCTTTCTTT. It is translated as CSVKGGNTEAFF.

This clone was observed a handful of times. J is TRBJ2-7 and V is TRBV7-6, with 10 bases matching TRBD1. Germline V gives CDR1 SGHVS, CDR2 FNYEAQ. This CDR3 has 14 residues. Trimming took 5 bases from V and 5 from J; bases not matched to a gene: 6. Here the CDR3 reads CASSPTGGFHEQYF. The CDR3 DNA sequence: TGTGCCAGCAGCCCGACAGGGGGCTTCCACGAGCAGTACTTC.

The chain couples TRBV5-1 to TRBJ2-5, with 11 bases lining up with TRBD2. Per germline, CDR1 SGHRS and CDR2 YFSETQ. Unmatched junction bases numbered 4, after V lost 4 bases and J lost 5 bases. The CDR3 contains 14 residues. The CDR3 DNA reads TGCGCCAGCAGCCGGACTAGCGGGCGGGAGACCCAGTACTTC. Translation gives CASSRTSGRETQYF.

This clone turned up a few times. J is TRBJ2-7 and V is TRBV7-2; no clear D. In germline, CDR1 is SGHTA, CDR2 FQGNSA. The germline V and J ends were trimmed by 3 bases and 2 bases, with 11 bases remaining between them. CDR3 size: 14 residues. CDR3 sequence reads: CASSLGRHTYEQYF. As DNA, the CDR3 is TGTGCCAGCAGCTTGGGCCGACATACCTACGAGCAGTACTTC.

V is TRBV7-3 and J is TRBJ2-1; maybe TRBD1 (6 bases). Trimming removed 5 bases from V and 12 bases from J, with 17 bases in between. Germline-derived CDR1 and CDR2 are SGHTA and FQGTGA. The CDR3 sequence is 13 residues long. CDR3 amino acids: CASSLGQGRGQFF. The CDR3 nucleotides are TGTGCCAGCAGCCTGGGACAAGGTAGGGGGCAGTTCTTC.

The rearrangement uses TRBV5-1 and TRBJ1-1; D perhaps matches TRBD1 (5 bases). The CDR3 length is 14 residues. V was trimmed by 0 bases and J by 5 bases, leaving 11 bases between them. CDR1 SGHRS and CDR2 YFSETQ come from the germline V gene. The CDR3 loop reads CASSLGTGRTEAFF. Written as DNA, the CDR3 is TGCGCCAGCAGCTTGGGCACAGGAAGGACTGAAGCTTTCTTT.

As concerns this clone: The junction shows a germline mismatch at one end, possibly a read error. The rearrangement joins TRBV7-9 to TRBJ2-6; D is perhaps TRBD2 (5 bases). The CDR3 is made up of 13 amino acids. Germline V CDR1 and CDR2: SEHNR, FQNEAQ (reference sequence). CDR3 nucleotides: TGTTCCAGCGGCAGGTCTGGGGCCAACGTCCTGACTTTC. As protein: CSSGRSGANVLTF. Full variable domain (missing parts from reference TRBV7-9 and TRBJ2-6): DTGVSQNPRHKITKRGQNVTFRCDPISEHNRLYWYRQTLGQGPEFLTYFQNEAQLEKSRLLSDRFSAERPKGSFSTLEIQRTEQGDSAMYLCSSGRSGANVLTFGAGSRLTVL.

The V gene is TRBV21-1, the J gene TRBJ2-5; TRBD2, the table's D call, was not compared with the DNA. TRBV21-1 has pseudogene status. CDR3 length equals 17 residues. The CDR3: CASSKAGLAGASGPQYF. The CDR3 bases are TGTGCCAGCAGCAAAGCCGGACTAGCGGGAGCTTCGGGGCCCCAGTACTTC.

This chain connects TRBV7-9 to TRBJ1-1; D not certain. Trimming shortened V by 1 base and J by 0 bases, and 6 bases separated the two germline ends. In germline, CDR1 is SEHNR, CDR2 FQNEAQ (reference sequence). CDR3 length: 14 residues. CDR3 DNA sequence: TGTGCCAGCAGCTTAGATCGGGTGAACACTGAAGCTTTCTTT. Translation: CASSLDRVNTEAFF.